This is a list of T cell receptor beta chains from one sample in a study of blood T cell repertoires in COVID-19. Generated by immunoSEQ multiplex PCR, the TCRdb table keeps only in-frame clones and is missing some. The top ten hold roughly 7.2% of the sample, which has 170,000 or so clones, over 80% seen once. The sequenced material came from peripheral blood. The receptors shown here come from a woman in her thirties or forties with COVID-19, enrolled during active disease. Both conserved end residues are part of each CDR3. Each record gives: CDR3 length, D gene, clone size, V gene, J gene, CDR3 protein, CDR3 DNA. A D gene is named only where the DNA matches it firmly. Part of the rows lack a size; the others show once, few, many or a class for expanded clones.

>15|-|-|TRBV7-9|TRBJ2-2
CASRTGSGNTGELFF
TGTGCCAGCAGAACGGGATCTGGGAACACCGGGGAGCTGTTTTTT
>14|-|-|TRBV10-1|TRBJ2-7
CASSDKEGHYEQYF
TGCGCCAGCAGTGATAAAGAGGGCCACTACGAGCAGTACTTC
>15|-|-|TRBV28|TRBJ1-2
CASSLYLSGNYGYTF
TGTGCCAGCAGTTTATATCTTTCGGGGAACTATGGCTACACCTTC
>15|-|-|TRBV5-1|TRBJ1-3
CASSPAGYSGNTIYF
TGCGCCAGCAGCCCTGCGGGGTACTCTGGAAACACCATATATTTT
>18|TRBD2|-|TRBV28|TRBJ2-1
CASSSPILAGDTYNEQFF
TGTGCCAGCAGTTCTCCCATACTAGCGGGGGATACCTACAATGAGCAGTTCTTC
>15|TRBD1|-|TRBV15|TRBJ2-7
CATSRVRDSSYEQYF
TGTGCCACCAGCAGAGTCAGGGACAGCTCCTACGAGCAGTACTTC
>13|-|-|TRBV5-1|TRBJ1-2
CASSSDSYYGYTF
TGCGCCAGCAGTTCCGACTCTTACTATGGCTACACCTTC
>16|-|-|TRBV28|TRBJ1-5
CASSLSAVWSNQPQHF
TGTGCCAGCAGTTTATCGGCGGTTTGGAGCAATCAGCCCCAGCATTTT
>16|TRBD1|once|TRBV28|TRBJ1-1
CASSSGTGGMNTEAFF
TGTGCCAGCAGTAGCGGGACAGGGGGCATGAACACTGAAGCTTTCTTT
>14|TRBD1|-|TRBV7-2|TRBJ1-3
CASSSRGAGNTIYF
TGTGCCAGCAGCTCCAGGGGGGCTGGAAACACCATATATTTT
>15|TRBD1|once|TRBV4-1|TRBJ2-7
CASSVPGQGVEEQYF
TGCGCCAGCAGCGTTCCGGGACAGGGGGTAGAGGAGCAGTACTTC
>13|-|-|TRBV7-2|TRBJ1-5
CASSPSGHQPQHF
TGTGCCAGCAGCCCATCGGGTCATCAGCCCCAGCATTTT
>14|TRBD1|-|TRBV19|TRBJ2-1
CASKGDSSYNEQFF
TGTGCCAGTAAAGGGGACAGCTCCTACAATGAGCAGTTCTTC
>14|TRBD1|-|TRBV10-2|TRBJ1-1
CASTLGGGNTEAFF
TGCGCCAGCACCCTAGGGGGCGGGAACACTGAAGCTTTCTTT
>16|TRBD1|-|TRBV27|TRBJ1-1
CASSFRTGAYNTEAFF
TGTGCCAGCAGTTTTAGAACAGGGGCGTACAACACTGAAGCTTTCTTT
>15|TRBD1|few|TRBV28|TRBJ1-4
CASSLRTGPNEKLFF
TGTGCCAGCAGTTTACGGACAGGGCCTAATGAAAAACTGTTTTTT
>16|-|-|TRBV7-8|TRBJ1-6
CASSLQGNTPNSPLHF
TGTGCCAGCAGCTTACAGGGGAACACCCCTAATTCACCCCTCCACTTT
>22|TRBD2|-|TRBV10-3|TRBJ2-7
CAISLSRGRGRTSGRSSYEQYF
TGTGCCATCAGTCTCTCTCGCGGGCGGGGTCGGACTAGCGGGAGGAGCTCCTACGAGCAGTACTTC
>14|-|-|TRBV9|TRBJ2-5
CASSVAGVGETQYF
TGTGCCAGCAGCGTAGCAGGGGTCGGGGAGACCCAGTACTTC
>16|-|-|TRBV9|TRBJ1-1
CASSVNPDRRNTEAFF
TGTGCCAGCAGCGTAAATCCAGACAGGAGGAACACTGAAGCTTTCTTT
>13|TRBD1|few|TRBV5-1|TRBJ1-6
CASSWGTASPLHF
TGCGCCAGCAGCTGGGGGACAGCCTCACCCCTCCACTTT
>12|-|once|TRBV29-1|TRBJ1-2
CSVESGRGGYTF
TGCAGCGTTGAATCCGGCAGGGGCGGCTACACCTTC
>14|-|-|TRBV18|TRBJ1-1
CASSRVQLNTEAFF
TGTGCCAGCTCACGTGTACAGCTGAACACTGAAGCTTTCTTT
>15|TRBD1|-|TRBV28|TRBJ1-2
CASSFMAGGAYGYTF
TGTGCCAGCAGTTTTATGGCAGGGGGCGCCTATGGCTACACCTTC
>16|TRBD1|-|TRBV15|TRBJ2-2
CATTAGGQGFVGELFF
TGTGCCACCACCGCCGGGGGACAGGGATTTGTCGGGGAGCTGTTTTTT
>15|-|-|TRBV25-1|TRBJ1-4
CASSPPSATNEKLFF
TGTGCCAGCAGCCCACCGAGTGCAACTAATGAAAAACTGTTTTTT
>16|-|-|TRBV7-3|TRBJ2-7
CASSLTGRGDMDEQYF
TGTGCCAGCAGCTTAACGGGCAGGGGAGATATGGACGAGCAGTACTTC
>14|-|-|TRBV7-6|TRBJ1-1
CASSLAGIVNEAFF
TGTGCCAGCAGCTTAGCGGGCATAGTTAACGAAGCTTTCTTT
>14|TRBD1|-|TRBV19|TRBJ2-7
CASSMTGQGTEQYF
TGTGCCAGTAGTATGACGGGACAGGGGACCGAGCAGTACTTC
>15|-|-|TRBV24-1|TRBJ2-5
CATSDGKRFGETQYF
TGTGCCACCAGTGACGGGAAGAGATTCGGGGAGACCCAGTACTTC
>14|-|-|TRBV7-8|TRBJ1-2
CASSPREGNYGYTF
TGTGCCAGCAGCCCCCGGGAGGGGAACTATGGCTACACCTTC
>15|-|-|TRBV11-3|TRBJ1-3
CASSLGGLPGNTIYF
TGTGCCAGCAGCCTCGGGGGGCTTCCCGGAAACACCATATATTTT
>13|-|-|TRBV7-9|TRBJ1-2
CASSLGGLIGYTF
TGTGCCAGCAGCTTAGGGGGCCTGATCGGCTACACCTTC
>13|-|-|TRBV6-1|TRBJ2-7
CASSEARSYEQYF
TGTGCCAGCAGTGAAGCGAGATCCTACGAGCAGTACTTC
>14|-|-|TRBV5-1|TRBJ2-1
CASSSPRDYNEQFF
TGCGCCAGCAGCTCCCCCAGGGACTACAATGAGCAGTTCTTC
>15|TRBD1|-|TRBV7-9|TRBJ1-2
CASSSLGTANYGYTF
TGTGCCAGCAGCTCCCTTGGGACAGCTAACTATGGCTACACCTTC
>16|-|-|TRBV19|TRBJ1-1
CASSTRTATMNTEAFF
TGTGCCAGTAGCACCCGGACAGCAACCATGAACACTGAAGCTTTCTTT
>12|TRBD2|-|TRBV10-3|TRBJ2-1
CAISGGSNEQFF
TGTGCCATCAGCGGGGGGAGCAATGAGCAGTTCTTC
>14|TRBD1|-|TRBV6-4|TRBJ1-2
CASKLTGANYGYTF
TGTGCCAGCAAGTTGACAGGGGCTAACTATGGCTACACCTTC
>17|TRBD2|once|TRBV24-1|TRBJ2-5
CATSDRSSGGPEETQYF
TGTGCCACCAGTGATAGGTCTAGCGGGGGGCCCGAAGAGACCCAGTACTTC
>17|-|-|TRBV29-1|TRBJ2-2
CSVEFRWPGSKGGELFF
TGCAGCGTTGAATTCAGGTGGCCAGGGTCGAAAGGTGGGGAGCTGTTTTTT
>15|TRBD2|-|TRBV29-1|TRBJ2-7
CSVEGGNGRAYEQYF
TGCAGCGTTGAGGGAGGGAACGGCAGGGCCTACGAGCAGTACTTC
>13|-|-|TRBV10-1|TRBJ2-7
CASSLVPSYEQYF
TGCGCCAGCAGCCTAGTACCCTCCTACGAGCAGTACTTC
>18|TRBD1|-|TRBV25-1|TRBJ1-4
CASSDTFDRGPTNEKLFF
TGTGCCAGCAGTGACACCTTCGACAGGGGGCCAACTAATGAAAAACTGTTTTTT
>17|TRBD1|-|TRBV18|TRBJ1-5
CASSPSSSGTGNQPQHF
TGTGCCAGCTCACCCTCTTCGTCCGGGACAGGTAATCAGCCCCAGCATTTT
>14|-|-|TRBV12-2|TRBJ2-3
CAPGAGDWGDTQYF
TGTGCCCCGGGAGCGGGAGATTGGGGAGATACGCAGTATTTT
>16|TRBD2|many|TRBV6-1|TRBJ2-3
CASSEVAGGSTDTQYF
TGTGCCAGCAGTGAAGTAGCGGGGGGAAGCACAGATACGCAGTATTTT
>14|-|-|TRBV27|TRBJ2-7
CASSLSDWGDEQYF
TGTGCCAGCAGTTTATCAGATTGGGGGGACGAGCAGTACTTC
>14|TRBD1|-|TRBV7-9|TRBJ2-1
CASNPGQGYNEQFF
TGTGCCAGCAACCCGGGACAGGGGTACAATGAGCAGTTCTTC
>11|TRBD2|-|TRBV27|TRBJ2-5
CASLGEGTQYF
TGTGCCAGTCTCGGGGAGGGGACCCAGTACTTC
>14|TRBD1|-|TRBV11-2|TRBJ1-6
CASSHGTDNSPLHF
TGTGCCAGCAGCCACGGGACAGATAATTCACCCCTCCACTTT
>11|-|-|TRBV11-2|TRBJ1-1
CASSSSTEAFF
TGTGCCAGCAGCTCCTCTACTGAAGCTTTCTTT
>12|-|once|TRBV4-1|TRBJ2-2
CASSPGVGELFF
TGCGCCAGCAGCCCAGGGGTGGGGGAGCTGTTTTTT
>15|TRBD1|-|TRBV9|TRBJ2-1
CASSDGTGQHNEQFF
TGTGCCAGCAGCGACGGGACAGGACAACACAATGAGCAGTTCTTC
>14|-|-|TRBV5-1|TRBJ2-5
CASSWQGDRETQYF
TGCGCCAGCAGCTGGCAGGGTGATAGAGAGACCCAGTACTTC
>14|TRBD1|-|TRBV6-5|TRBJ1-1
CASTWGQGSTEAFF
TGTGCCAGCACCTGGGGACAGGGCTCAACTGAAGCTTTCTTT
>15|TRBD2|-|TRBV3-1/TRBV3-2|TRBJ2-7
CASSRLASGSHEQYF
TGTGCCAGCAGCCGCCTCGCTAGCGGGAGCCACGAGCAGTACTTC
>13|TRBD2|once|TRBV29-1|TRBJ2-5
CSVARGGGETQYF
TGCAGCGTAGCGCGGGGGGGTGGAGAGACCCAGTACTTC